The clone carrying this T cell receptor (beta chain) was detected only a few times. V shed 4 bases and J shed 7 bases, with 17 bases lying between them. In germline, CDR1 is MNHEY, CDR2 SMNVEV (reference sequence). This CDR3 comprises 15 residues. This sample stems from a study of blood T cell repertoires in COVID-19. Study information: Acute and convalescent COVID-19 samples came from the United States, Italy and Spain. PBMCs, B-cell-depleted T cells, or T cells provided the cDNA or gDNA that made up the material.

Original handling: Reference gene primer amplification in the assay estimated nucleated cell counts. Libraries were prepared by immunoSEQ multiplex PCR; TCRdb keeps only in-frame clonotypes and omits some of them. The V and J calls and clone size come from that table; D and trimming were worked out from the DNA. The sample holds roughly 140,000 clones; roughly 81% are singletons and the top ten take less than 10%. The V call is TRBV27, the J call TRBJ2-1; a possible D gene is TRBD1 (6 bases). The TCR comes from a woman aged 60-70 years with COVID-19, enrolled during active disease. The sample comprised peripheral blood. The CDR3 nucleotides are TGTGCCAGCAGTTCACGTGGACAGCTTCTGAATGAGCAGTTCTTC. This encodes CASSSRGQLLNEQFF.